This TCR beta chain is from a study of T cells in Graves' hyperthyroidism and ophthalmopathy. Broader study findings: Also found in blood were most expanded thyroid clonotypes above 0.001.

Germline V gene lookup returns CDR1 SGHNT and CDR2 YENEEA. Between the trimmed V and J ends, which lost 5 bases and 6 bases, there was a span of 19 bases. This CDR3 region has 16 residues. A note on this clonotype: Its specificity is not known.

TCR beta CDR3 sequences were amplified from RNA transcripts. RT-PCR in the first round (using the HTBI primer set) targeted the TCR CDR3. Via MiXCR, TCRdb re-called the multiplex PCR reads, giving one row per CDR3 protein. The table shows approximately 300,000 distinct CDR3 sequences, with roughly 18% occurring only once. This clonotype originated in a man in his forties or fifties with Graves' ophthalmopathy. The sample comprised blood. The chain links TRBV11-3 to TRBJ2-2; D not resolved. The CDR3 reads CASSQQRPIKAGELFF. The CDR3 bases are TGTGCCAGCAGCCAACAGAGGCCAATCAAGGCCGGGGAGCTGTTTTTT.